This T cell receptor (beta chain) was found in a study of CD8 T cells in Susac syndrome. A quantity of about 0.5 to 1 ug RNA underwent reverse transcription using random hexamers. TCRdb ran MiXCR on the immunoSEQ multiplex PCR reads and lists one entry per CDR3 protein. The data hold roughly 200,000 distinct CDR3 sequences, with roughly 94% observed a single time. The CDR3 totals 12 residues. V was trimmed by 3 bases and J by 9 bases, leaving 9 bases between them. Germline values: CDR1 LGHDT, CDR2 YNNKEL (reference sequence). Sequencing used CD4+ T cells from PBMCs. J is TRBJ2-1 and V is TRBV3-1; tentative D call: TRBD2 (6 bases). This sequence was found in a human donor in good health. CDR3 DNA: TGTGCCAGCAGCCAGAGAGCGGGTGAGCAGTTCTTC. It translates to CASSQRAGEQFF.